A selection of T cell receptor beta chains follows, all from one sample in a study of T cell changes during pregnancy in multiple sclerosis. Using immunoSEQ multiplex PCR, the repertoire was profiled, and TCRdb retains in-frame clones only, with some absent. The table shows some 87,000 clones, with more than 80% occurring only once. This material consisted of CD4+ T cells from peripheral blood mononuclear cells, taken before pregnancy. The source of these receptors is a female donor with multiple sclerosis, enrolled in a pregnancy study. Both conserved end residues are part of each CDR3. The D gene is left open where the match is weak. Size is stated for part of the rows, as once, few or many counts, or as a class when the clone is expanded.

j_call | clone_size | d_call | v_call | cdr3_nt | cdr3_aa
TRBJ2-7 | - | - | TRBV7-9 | TGTGCCAGCAGCGAAACAGGGAGCGGCGAGCAGTACTTC | CASSETGSGEQYF
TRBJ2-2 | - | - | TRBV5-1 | TGCGCCAGCAGCTTAAGGGCTAGCTCCAGTGGTCCCGGGGAGCTGTTTTTT | CASSLRASSSGPGELFF
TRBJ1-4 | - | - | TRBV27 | TGTGCCAGCAGTCCTTCGACAGGTCGACTTAATGAAAAACTGTTTTTT | CASSPSTGRLNEKLFF
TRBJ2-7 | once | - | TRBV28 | TGTGCCAGCAGCCCCCCTGGACTCTCATCCGAGCAGTACTTC | CASSPPGLSSEQYF
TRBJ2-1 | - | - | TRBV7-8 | TGTGCCAGCAGCTTAGCGGGGGGGCCCCGGGAGCAGTTCTTC | CASSLAGGPREQFF
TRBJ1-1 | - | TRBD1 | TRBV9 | TGTGCCAGCAGCGCCCCAGGGGGAGGCACTGAAGCTTTCTTT | CASSAPGGGTEAFF
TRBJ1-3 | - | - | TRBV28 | TGTGCCAGCAAGAACAGACAAGGAAACACCATATATTTT | CASKNRQGNTIYF
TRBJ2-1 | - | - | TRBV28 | TGTGCCAGCACAAACCGGAGGCCATCCTACAATGAGCAGTTCTTC | CASTNRRPSYNEQFF
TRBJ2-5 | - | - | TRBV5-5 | TGTGCCAGCAGGGCGGGACCTCGGCGGGGGCTCCAAGAGACCCAGTACTTC | CASRAGPRRGLQETQYF
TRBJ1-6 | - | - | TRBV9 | TGTGCCAGCAGCGTAGGAGGGATTGCGAATTCACCCCTCCACTTT | CASSVGGIANSPLHF
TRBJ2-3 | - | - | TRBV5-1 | TGCGCCAGCGATGGCGGGGCGACAGATACGCAGTATTTT | CASDGGATDTQYF
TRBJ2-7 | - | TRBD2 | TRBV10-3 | TGTGCCATCAGGGGAGCAACCGGGACTAGTTCGTTTGAGCAGTACTTC | CAIRGATGTSSFEQYF
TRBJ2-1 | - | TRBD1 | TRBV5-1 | TGCGCCAGCAGCTTGGTGGCAGGGGGAGTTAAAGATGAGCAGTTCTTC | CASSLVAGGVKDEQFF
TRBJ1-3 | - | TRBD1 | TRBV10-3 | TGTGCCATACGGGACAGGCTCTCTGGAAACACCATATATTTT | CAIRDRLSGNTIYF
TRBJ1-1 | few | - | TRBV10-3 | TGTGCCATCAGTGAGTCTGAGGTCCTCACTGAAGCTTTCTTT | CAISESEVLTEAFF
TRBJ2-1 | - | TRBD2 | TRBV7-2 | TGTGCCAGCAGCTTATATTGGACTAGCGGGGGCTCCTACAATGAGCAGTTCTTC | CASSLYWTSGGSYNEQFF
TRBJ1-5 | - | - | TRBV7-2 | TGTGCCAGCAGCTTAGTAGCAGAGCAGCCCCAGCATTTT | CASSLVAEQPQHF
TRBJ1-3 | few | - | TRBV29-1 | TGCAGCGTTGTCGGGGAAGGCCACTCTGGAAACACCATATATTTT | CSVVGEGHSGNTIYF
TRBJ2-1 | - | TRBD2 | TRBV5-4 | TGTGCCAGCAGCCTCGGGACTAGCGGGACGGTCTCCTACAATGAGCAGTTCTTC | CASSLGTSGTVSYNEQFF
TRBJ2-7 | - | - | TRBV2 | TGTGCCAGCACCACAGTGCCCCCCGACGAGCAGTACTTC | CASTTVPPDEQYF
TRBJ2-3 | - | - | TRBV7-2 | TGTGCCAGCAGCTTAGTTGCGGGAAGCACAGATACGCAGTATTTT | CASSLVAGSTDTQYF
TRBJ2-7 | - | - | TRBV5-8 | TGTGCCAGCAGCTTGGCCGGCAGGGGGGCGGCCGAGCAGTACTTC | CASSLAGRGAAEQYF
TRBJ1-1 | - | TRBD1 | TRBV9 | TGTGCCAGCAGCCCTCGGACAGGGACCTACGCTGAAGCTTTCTTT | CASSPRTGTYAEAFF
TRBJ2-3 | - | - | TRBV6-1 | TGTGCCAGCACCGGACACCGCACAGATACGCAGTATTTT | CASTGHRTDTQYF
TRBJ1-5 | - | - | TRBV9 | TGTGCCAGCAGCGGGGGCCTCAATCAGCCCCAGCATTTT | CASSGGLNQPQHF
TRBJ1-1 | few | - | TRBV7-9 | TGTGCCAGCAGCTTAGGTGGAGTAATGAACACTGAAGCTTTCTTT | CASSLGGVMNTEAFF
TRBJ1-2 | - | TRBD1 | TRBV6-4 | TGTGCCAGCAGGGGACAGGGGATTTTCGGCTACACCTTC | CASRGQGIFGYTF
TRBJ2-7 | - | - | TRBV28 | TGTGCCACTAATGCCCCGATAAAGGGGCTACTCTCGAGTTACGAGCAGTACTTC | CATNAPIKGLLSSYEQYF
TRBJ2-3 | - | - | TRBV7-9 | TGTGCCAGCAGCTCTAAATATGCAGATACGCAGTATTTT | CASSSKYADTQYF
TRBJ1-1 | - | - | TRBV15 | TGTGCCACCAGCAGAGATATTCGGGGGGGGACGACTGAAGCTTTCTTT | CATSRDIRGGTTEAFF